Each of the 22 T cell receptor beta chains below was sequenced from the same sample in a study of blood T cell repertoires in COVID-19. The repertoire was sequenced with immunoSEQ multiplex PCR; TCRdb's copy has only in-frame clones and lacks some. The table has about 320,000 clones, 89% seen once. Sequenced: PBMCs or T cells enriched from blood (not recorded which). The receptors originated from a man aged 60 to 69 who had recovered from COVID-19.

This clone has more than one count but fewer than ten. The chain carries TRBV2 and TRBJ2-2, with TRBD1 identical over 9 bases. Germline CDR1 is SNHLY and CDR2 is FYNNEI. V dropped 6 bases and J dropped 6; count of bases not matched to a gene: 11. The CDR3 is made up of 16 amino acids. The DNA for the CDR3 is TGTGCCAGCAGGACCTTACAGGGGGCTTGGGCCGGGGAGCTGTTTTTT. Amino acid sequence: CASRTLQGAWAGELFF.

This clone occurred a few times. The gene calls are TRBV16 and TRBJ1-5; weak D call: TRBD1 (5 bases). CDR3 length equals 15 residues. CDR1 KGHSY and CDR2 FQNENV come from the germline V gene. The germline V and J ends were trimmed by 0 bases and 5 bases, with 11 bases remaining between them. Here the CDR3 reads CASSQSGQGDQPQHF. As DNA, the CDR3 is TGTGCCAGCAGCCAATCTGGGCAGGGTGATCAGCCCCAGCATTTT.

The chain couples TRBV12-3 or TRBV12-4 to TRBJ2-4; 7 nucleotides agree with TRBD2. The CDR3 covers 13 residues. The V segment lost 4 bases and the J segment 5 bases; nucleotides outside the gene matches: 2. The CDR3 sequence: CASSSGLENIQYF. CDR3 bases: TGTGCCAGCAGTTCTGGACTAGAAAACATTCAGTACTTC.

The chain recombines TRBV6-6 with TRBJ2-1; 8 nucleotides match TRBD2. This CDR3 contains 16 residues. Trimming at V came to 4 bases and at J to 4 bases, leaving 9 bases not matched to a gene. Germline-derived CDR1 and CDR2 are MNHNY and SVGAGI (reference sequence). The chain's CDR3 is CASSSGSGSRYNEQFF. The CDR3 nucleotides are TGTGCCAGCAGTTCGGGAAGCGGGAGTCGTTACAATGAGCAGTTCTTC.

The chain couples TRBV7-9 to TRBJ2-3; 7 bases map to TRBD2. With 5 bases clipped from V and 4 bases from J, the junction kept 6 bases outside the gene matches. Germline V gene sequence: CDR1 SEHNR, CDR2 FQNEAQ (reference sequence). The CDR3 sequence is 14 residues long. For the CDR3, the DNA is TGTGCCAGCAGCCTCGGACTAGTTCCAGATACGCAGTATTTT. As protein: CASSLGLVPDTQYF.

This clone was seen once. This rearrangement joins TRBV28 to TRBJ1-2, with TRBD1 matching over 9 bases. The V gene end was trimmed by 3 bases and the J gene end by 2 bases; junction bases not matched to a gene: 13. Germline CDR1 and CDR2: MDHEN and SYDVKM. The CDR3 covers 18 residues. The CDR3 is CASSLGGMTGGMNYGYTF. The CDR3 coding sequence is TGTGCCAGCAGTTTGGGGGGAATGACAGGGGGTATGAACTATGGCTACACCTTC.

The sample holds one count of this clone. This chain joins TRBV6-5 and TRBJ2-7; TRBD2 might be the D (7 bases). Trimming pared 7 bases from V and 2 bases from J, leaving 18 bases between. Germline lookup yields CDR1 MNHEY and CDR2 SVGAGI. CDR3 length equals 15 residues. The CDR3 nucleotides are TGTGCCAGCACTCGAACAGGGCTAGCGGCCTACGAGCAGTACTTC. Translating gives CASTRTGLAAYEQYF.

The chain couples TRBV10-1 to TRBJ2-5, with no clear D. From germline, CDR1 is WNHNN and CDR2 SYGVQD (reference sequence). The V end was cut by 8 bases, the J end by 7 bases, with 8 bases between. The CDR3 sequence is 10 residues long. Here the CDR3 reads CASGPRTQYF. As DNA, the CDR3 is TGCGCCAGCGGTCCTAGGACCCAGTACTTC.

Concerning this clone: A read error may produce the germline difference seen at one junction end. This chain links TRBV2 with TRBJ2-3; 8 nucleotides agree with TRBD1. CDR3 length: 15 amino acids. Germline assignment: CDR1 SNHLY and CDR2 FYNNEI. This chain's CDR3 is CASREVGTGTDTQYF. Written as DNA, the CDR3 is TGTGCCAGCAGGGAAGTAGGGACAGGAACAGATACGCAGTATTTT.

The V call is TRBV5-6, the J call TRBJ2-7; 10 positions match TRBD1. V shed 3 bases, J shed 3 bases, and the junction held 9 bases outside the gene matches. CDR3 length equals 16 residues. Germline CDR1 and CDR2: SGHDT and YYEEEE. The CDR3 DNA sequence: TGTGCCAGCAGCTCCCGGGACAGGGGAGAAGGCTACGAGCAGTACTTC. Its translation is CASSSRDRGEGYEQYF.

The CDR3 is CASYQSTGKVLETQYF. The CDR3 DNA reads TGTGCCAGCTATCAATCGACAGGGAAGGTCCTGGAGACCCAGTACTTC. J is TRBJ2-5 and V is TRBV2; 7 positions agree with TRBD1. V lost 8 bases and J lost 5; bases outside the gene matches: 17. The germline gives CDR1 SNHLY, CDR2 FYNNEI. The CDR3 is 16 residues long. Together with reference TRBV2 and TRBJ2-5, the CDR3 gives the full variable domain: EPEVTQTPSHQVTQMGQEVILRCVPISNHLYFYWYRQILGQKVEFLVSFYNNEISEKSEIFDDQFSVERPDGSNFTLKIRSTKLEDSAMYFCASYQSTGKVLETQYFGPGTRLLVL.

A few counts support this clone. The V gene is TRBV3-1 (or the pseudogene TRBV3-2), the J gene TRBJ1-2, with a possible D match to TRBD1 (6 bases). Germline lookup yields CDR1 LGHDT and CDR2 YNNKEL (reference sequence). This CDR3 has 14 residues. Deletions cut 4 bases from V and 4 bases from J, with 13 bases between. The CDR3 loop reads CASSLGVRGYGYTF. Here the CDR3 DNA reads TGTGCCAGCAGCCTCGGCGTCAGGGGCTATGGCTACACCTTC.

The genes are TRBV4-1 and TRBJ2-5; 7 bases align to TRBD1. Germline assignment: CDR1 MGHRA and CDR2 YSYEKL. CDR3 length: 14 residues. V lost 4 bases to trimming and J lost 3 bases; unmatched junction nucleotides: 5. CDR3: CASSRNQGEETQYF. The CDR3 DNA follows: TGCGCCAGCAGCCGGAACCAGGGGGAAGAGACCCAGTACTTC.

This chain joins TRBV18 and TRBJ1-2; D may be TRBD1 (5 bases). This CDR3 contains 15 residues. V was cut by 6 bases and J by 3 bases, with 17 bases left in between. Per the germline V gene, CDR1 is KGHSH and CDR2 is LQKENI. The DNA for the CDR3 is TGTGCCAGCTCGTCGGCCGGTGGGGGGTACTATGGCTACACCTTC. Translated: CASSSAGGGYYGYTF.

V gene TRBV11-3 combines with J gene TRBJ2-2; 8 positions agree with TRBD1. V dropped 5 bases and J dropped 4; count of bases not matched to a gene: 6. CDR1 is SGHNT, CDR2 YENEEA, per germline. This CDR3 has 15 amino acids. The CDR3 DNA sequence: TGTGCCAGCAGCCCAGCAGGGGGCGCCACCGGGGAGCTGTTTTTT. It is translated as CASSPAGGATGELFF.

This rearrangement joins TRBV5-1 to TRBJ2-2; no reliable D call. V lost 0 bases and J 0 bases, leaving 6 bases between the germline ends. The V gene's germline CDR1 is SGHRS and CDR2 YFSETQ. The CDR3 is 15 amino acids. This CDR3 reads CASSLDPANTGELFF. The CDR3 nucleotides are TGCGCCAGCAGCTTGGATCCAGCGAACACCGGGGAGCTGTTTTTT.

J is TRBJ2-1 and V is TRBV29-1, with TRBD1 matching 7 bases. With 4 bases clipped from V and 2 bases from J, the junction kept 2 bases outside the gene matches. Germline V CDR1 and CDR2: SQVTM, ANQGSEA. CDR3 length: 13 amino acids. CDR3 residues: CSVGDSPYNEQFF. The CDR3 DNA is TGCAGCGTTGGGGACAGCCCCTACAATGAGCAGTTCTTC.

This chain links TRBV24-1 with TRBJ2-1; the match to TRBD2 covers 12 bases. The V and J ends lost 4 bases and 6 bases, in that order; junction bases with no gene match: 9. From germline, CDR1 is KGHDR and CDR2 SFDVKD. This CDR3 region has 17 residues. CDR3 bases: TGTGCCACCAGTGACCCCCTAGCGGGAGGGCCCCTCAATGAGCAGTTCTTC. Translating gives CATSDPLAGGPLNEQFF.

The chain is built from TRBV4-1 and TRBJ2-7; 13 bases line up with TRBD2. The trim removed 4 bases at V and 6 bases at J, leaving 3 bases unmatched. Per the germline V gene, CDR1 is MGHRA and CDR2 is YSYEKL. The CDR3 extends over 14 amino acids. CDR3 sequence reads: CASSPGLAGVEQYF. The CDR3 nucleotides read TGCGCCAGCAGCCCTGGACTAGCGGGAGTCGAGCAGTACTTC.

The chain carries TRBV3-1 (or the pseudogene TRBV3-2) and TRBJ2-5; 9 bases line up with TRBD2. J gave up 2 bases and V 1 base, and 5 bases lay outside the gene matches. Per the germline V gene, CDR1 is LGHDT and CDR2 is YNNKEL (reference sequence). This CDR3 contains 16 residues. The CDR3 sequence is CASSQGSSGTQETQYF. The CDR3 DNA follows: TGTGCCAGCAGCCAAGGCTCTAGCGGGACTCAAGAGACCCAGTACTTC.

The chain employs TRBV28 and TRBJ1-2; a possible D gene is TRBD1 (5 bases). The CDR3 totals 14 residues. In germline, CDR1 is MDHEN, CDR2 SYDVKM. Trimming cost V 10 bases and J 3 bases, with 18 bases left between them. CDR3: CATNTQGAYYGYTF. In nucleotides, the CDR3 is TGTGCCACTAATACCCAAGGGGCGTACTATGGCTACACCTTC.

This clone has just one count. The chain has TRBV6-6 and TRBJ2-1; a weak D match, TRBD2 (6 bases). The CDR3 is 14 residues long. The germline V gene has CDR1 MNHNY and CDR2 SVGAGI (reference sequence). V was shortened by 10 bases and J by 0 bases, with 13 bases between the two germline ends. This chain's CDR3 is CAITTGSSYNEQFF. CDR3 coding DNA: TGTGCCATCACGACCGGGAGCTCCTACAATGAGCAGTTCTTC.